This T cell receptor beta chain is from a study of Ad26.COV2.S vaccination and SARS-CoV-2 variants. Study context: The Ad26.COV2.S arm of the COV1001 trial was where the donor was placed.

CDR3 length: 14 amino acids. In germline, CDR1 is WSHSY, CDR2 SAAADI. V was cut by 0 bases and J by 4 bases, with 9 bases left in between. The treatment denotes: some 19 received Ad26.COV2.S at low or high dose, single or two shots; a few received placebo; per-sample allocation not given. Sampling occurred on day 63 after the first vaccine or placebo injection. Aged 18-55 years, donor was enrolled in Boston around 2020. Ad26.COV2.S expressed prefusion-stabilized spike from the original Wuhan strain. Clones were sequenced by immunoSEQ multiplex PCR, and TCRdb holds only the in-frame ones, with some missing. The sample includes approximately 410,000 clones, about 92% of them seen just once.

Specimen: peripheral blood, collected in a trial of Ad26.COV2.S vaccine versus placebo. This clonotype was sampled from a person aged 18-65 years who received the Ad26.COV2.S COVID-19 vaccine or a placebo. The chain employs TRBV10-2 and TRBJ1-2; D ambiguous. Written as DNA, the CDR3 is TGCGCCAGCAGTGAGTCTCGGGGTCTCTATGGCTACACCTTC. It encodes CASSESRGLYGYTF.